The source of this T cell receptor beta chain is a study of metastatic and nonmetastatic thyroid tumors. This clone showed up many times. Every patient was untreated before thyroid surgery. In germline, CDR1 is LGHNT, CDR2 FRNRAP. This CDR3 is 14 amino acids long. V was pared by 6 bases and J by 5 bases, with 6 bases of the junction left unmatched. TCRdb reprocessed the PCR reads via MiXCR. The table has 43,000 or so clones, under 20% seen once; the top ten hold about 20%. Sequencing was carried out using blood. The receptor's source is a female donor with papillary thyroid cancer or a benign thyroid nodule (not recorded which). Some clones in this sample may be carry-over from other donors' samples. The chain recombines TRBV12-5 with TRBJ1-1; 10 positions match TRBD1. CDR3 sequence (DNA): TGTGCTAGTGGCCGACAGGGGGCTGGGACTGAAGCTTTCTTT. Encoded protein: CASGRQGAGTEAFF.